This entry features one TCR beta chain sequence. The antigen is unknown. Other nucleotide sequences from this sample produce the same CDR3. This sample is part of a study of beta chain features in type 1 diabetes. Notes on the study in general: In comparison with healthy donors, patients had naive, central memory and Treg TCRB repertoires that appeared more similar. Significant though moderate, a shortening of TCRB CDR3s appeared in all four CD4+ subsets of Type 1 diabetes patients.

This CDR3 is built from 14 residues. Germline CDR1 and CDR2: SNHLY and FYNNEI. The ends lost 6 bases at V and 2 bases at J; junction bases unmatched: 1. The isolated RNA, all of it, was reverse transcribed, so expressed TCRB transcripts were what got sequenced. Deep immunoSEQ sequencing covered naive, central memory and regulatory T cell samples. Generated by immunoSEQ multiplex PCR, the TCRdb table keeps only in-frame clones and is missing some. The table lists 150,000 to 200,000 clones, more than 60% of them singletons, with approximately 0.09% in the top ten. Naive, central memory, regulatory and stem cell-like memory cells within the CD4+ compartment were sorted using CD45RO/CCR7/CD25/CD127/CD95/CD27.

Input material: naive CD4+ T cells from blood. This chain uses TRBV2 with TRBJ1-5; 10 bases map to TRBD1. This receptor was identified in a man aged 30 to 39 with type 1 diabetes. The CDR3 loop is CASSGTGGNQPQHF. The DNA of the CDR3 is TGTGCCAGCAGCGGGACAGGGGGCAATCAGCCCCAGCATTTT.